What follows are 23 T cell receptor beta chains derived from one specimen sequenced in a study of beta chain features in type 1 diabetes. Notes on the study in general: Shortening of TCRB CDR3s, moderate but significant, appeared in all four CD4+ subsets of Type 1 diabetes patients.

Since all of the isolated RNA was reverse transcribed, expressed TCRB transcripts were what got sequenced. Sequencing used immunoSEQ multiplex PCR; TCRdb keeps in-frame clones, though not all of them. Altogether about 340,000 clones are present, about 13% being singletons, with the ten largest covering roughly 0.015%. Their antigens remain unidentified. Sequencing was carried out using naive CD4+ T cells from blood. The receptor source for this set is a young woman with type 1 diabetes.

J is TRBJ2-5 and V is TRBV29-1; TRBD2 is a possible D gene (5 bases). The better agreement between TRBJ2-7 and the DNA end casts doubt on the J call. CDR3 length equals 15 residues. CDR1 and CDR2 from the germline V gene are SQVTM and ANQGSEA. CDR3 sequence (DNA): TGCAGCGTCCTCGGGAAACAAGGATCCCCCTACGAGCAGTACTTC. Translating it yields CSVLGKQGSPYEQYF.

The rearrangement joins TRBV7-3 to TRBJ2-3; D unresolved. The CDR3 has 13 amino acids. The germline gives CDR1 SGHTA, CDR2 FQGTGA. Trimming cost V 5 bases and J 1 base, with 7 bases left between them. The CDR3 sequence is CASSPPGTDTQYF. DNA for the CDR3: TGTGCCAGCAGCCCGCCGGGCACAGATACGCAGTATTTT.

Only a few counts were recorded for this clone. The same CDR3 is also encoded by other DNA sequences in this sample. V and J are TRBV6-5 and TRBJ1-1; no firm D call. V lost 2 bases to trimming and J lost 1 base, with 5 bases between them. CDR3 size: 13 residues. Germline values: CDR1 MNHEY, CDR2 SVGAGI. CDR3 protein: CASSYGGNTEAFF. CDR3 sequence (DNA): TGTGCCAGCAGTTACGGAGGGAACACTGAAGCTTTCTTT.

This clone was detected a few times. The J gene is TRBJ2-5, the V gene TRBV5-1; TRBD2 is a possible D gene (5 bases). The CDR3 has 13 amino acids. V was clipped by 3 bases and J by 4 bases, with 10 bases between them. The germline V gene encodes CDR1 SGHRS and CDR2 YFSETQ. Here the CDR3 reads CASSSEGVETQYF. The CDR3 DNA reads TGCGCCAGCAGCTCAGAGGGAGTAGAGACCCAGTACTTC.

The chain has TRBV10-3 and TRBJ2-7, with 11 bases matching TRBD2. The V gene end was trimmed by 10 bases and the J gene end by 3 bases; junction bases not matched to a gene: 2. Germline-derived CDR1 and CDR2 are ENHRY and SYGVKD. The CDR3 consists of 12 residues. The CDR3 DNA reads TGTGCCACCGGGACTAGCGGCTACGAGCAGTACTTC. This encodes CATGTSGYEQYF.

The V gene is TRBV27, the J gene TRBJ1-2, with a tentative D call TRBD1 (5 bases). This CDR3 is 13 amino acids long. Germline loops: CDR1 MNHEY, CDR2 SMNVEV (reference sequence). V lost 3 bases to trimming and J lost 4 bases, with 9 bases between them. Written as DNA, the CDR3 is TGTGCCAGCAGTTTTACAGGAACCTATGGCTACACCTTC. Amino acids: CASSFTGTYGYTF.

The gene calls are TRBV15 and TRBJ2-3; tentative D call: TRBD2 (6 bases). Looked up from germline, CDR1 is LNHNV and CDR2 is YYDKDF (reference sequence). The germline V and J ends were trimmed by 0 bases and 0 bases, with 13 bases remaining between them. CDR3 length: 17 residues. CDR3 sequence reads: CATSRDRRASSTDTQYF. The CDR3 bases are TGTGCCACCAGCAGAGATCGGAGGGCGTCTAGCACAGATACGCAGTATTTT.

The rearrangement links TRBV7-2 to TRBJ2-7; the D is unclear. Trimming stripped 2 bases from V and 3 bases from J, with 8 bases between. The germline gives CDR1 SGHTA, CDR2 FQGNSA. This CDR3 has 13 residues. Written as DNA, the CDR3 is TGTGCCAGCAGCTTATTGCTAAACTACGAGCAGTACTTC. It yields the protein CASSLLLNYEQYF.

This chain joins TRBV30 and TRBJ2-1; 7 nucleotides match TRBD2. The CDR3 contains 14 residues. V lost 0 bases and J lost 8; bases outside the gene matches: 7. The germline V gene has CDR1 GTSNPN and CDR2 SVGIG (reference sequence). CDR3: CAWSVVGGSDEQFF. The CDR3 nucleotides read TGTGCCTGGAGTGTGGTCGGCGGGAGCGATGAGCAGTTCTTC.

This clone turned up a few times. The rearrangement joins TRBV2 to TRBJ2-7; the D is unclear. Per the germline V gene, CDR1 is SNHLY and CDR2 is FYNNEI. V was shortened by 4 bases and J by 2 bases, with 3 bases between the two germline ends. This CDR3 is 11 amino acids long. DNA of the CDR3: TGTGCCAGCAGTGCTGCCTACGAGCAGTACTTC. It codes for CASSAAYEQYF.

V and J are TRBV18 and TRBJ1-1, with 9 bases aligning to TRBD1. The germline V gene has CDR1 KGHSH and CDR2 LQKENI. The CDR3 extends over 14 amino acids. J gave up 6 bases and V 4 bases, and 6 bases lay outside the gene matches. The CDR3 region is CASSRTGAGAEAFF. The CDR3 DNA reads as TGTGCCAGCTCACGGACAGGGGCCGGCGCTGAAGCTTTCTTT.

This chain uses TRBV30 with TRBJ2-5; the match to TRBD1 covers 8 bases. The J segment lost 4 bases and the V segment lost 0 bases, leaving 4 bases of the junction unmatched. CDR3 length: 14 residues. CDR1 is GTSNPN and CDR2 is SVGIG in the germline V gene (reference sequence). The chain's CDR3 is CAWSVRTGRETQYF. CDR3 nucleotides: TGTGCCTGGAGTGTAAGGACAGGGCGAGAGACCCAGTACTTC.

V usage is TRBV19 and J usage is TRBJ2-7; TRBD1 aligns across 9 bases. The CDR3 loop spans 16 amino acids. Germline trimming cut 5 bases from V and 3 bases from J; bases unmatched to any gene: 11. Germline-derived CDR1 and CDR2 are LNHDA and SQIVND (reference sequence). The CDR3 here is CASSRPPGTGIYEQYF. The CDR3 bases are TGTGCCAGTAGTCGACCCCCGGGGACAGGGATCTACGAGCAGTACTTC. Full variable domain (rest looked up from reference TRBV19 and TRBJ2-7): DGGITQSPKYLFRKEGQNVTLSCEQNLNHDAMYWYRQDPGQGLRLIYYSQIVNDFQKGDIAEGYSVSREKKESFPLTVTSAQKNPTAFYLCASSRPPGTGIYEQYFGPGTRLTVT.

The V gene is TRBV30, the J gene TRBJ2-1; D might be TRBD2 (5 bases). This CDR3 has 12 residues. Trimming pared 0 bases from V and 16 bases from J, leaving 16 bases between. Germline V gene lookup returns CDR1 GTSNPN and CDR2 SVGIG (reference sequence). CDR3 in amino acids: CAWSVSGVPYFF. The CDR3 DNA is TGTGCCTGGAGTGTATCCGGGGTCCCATACTTCTTC.

The chain joins TRBV28 to TRBJ2-1, with D perhaps matching TRBD2 (5 bases). The V end lost 6 bases, the J end lost 0 bases, and 12 bases lay between the germline ends. Germline lookup yields CDR1 MDHEN and CDR2 SYDVKM. The CDR3 runs 15 residues. The CDR3 protein is CASRKLGSSYNEQFF. The CDR3 DNA follows: TGTGCCAGCAGAAAACTAGGGAGCTCCTACAATGAGCAGTTCTTC. The variable domain in full, with the rest retrieved from reference TRBV28 and TRBJ2-1, is DVKVTQSSRYLVKRTGEKVFLECVQDMDHENMFWYRQDPGLGLRLIYFSYDVKMKEKGDIPEGYSVSREKKERFSLILESASTNQTSMYLCASRKLGSSYNEQFFGPGTRLTVL.

The rearrangement links TRBV5-1 to TRBJ2-3, with 7 bases that match TRBD1. Trimming removed 4 bases from V and 2 bases from J; junction bases left unmatched: 7. CDR1 SGHRS and CDR2 YFSETQ come from the germline V gene. There are 15 residues in the CDR3. CDR3 sequence reads: CASSPGQRFTDTQYF. The CDR3 DNA is TGCGCCAGCAGCCCGGGACAGCGATTCACAGATACGCAGTATTTT.

This clone was counted between two and nine times. The CDR3 DNA sequence: TGCAGCGTTGGGGCGGGCGGCTACACCTTC. Translating gives CSVGAGGYTF. V gene TRBV29-1 combines with J gene TRBJ1-2; D remains unclear. V was pared by 4 bases and J by 8 bases, with 8 bases between. The CDR3 runs to 10 residues. From germline, CDR1 is SQVTM and CDR2 ANQGSEA. Supplemented by reference TRBV29-1 and TRBJ1-2, the full variable domain reads SAVISQKPSRDICQRGTSLTIQCQVDSQVTMMFWYRQQPGQSLTLIATANQGSEATYESGFVIDKFPISRPNLTFSTLTVSNMSPEDSSIYLCSVGAGGYTFGSGTRLTVV.

This clone was observed a handful of times. The V gene is TRBV28, the J gene TRBJ2-2; 10 bases are a match to TRBD1. The CDR3 is 16 amino acids. CDR1 and CDR2 (germline): MDHEN, SYDVKM. V shed 7 bases and J 1 base; nucleotides not matched to a gene: 6. The CDR3 sequence: CASIVTGGRNTGELFF. The DNA for the CDR3 is TGTGCCAGCATAGTGACAGGGGGCCGGAACACCGGGGAGCTGTTTTTT. The variable domain in full, with the rest retrieved from reference TRBV28 and TRBJ2-2, is DVKVTQSSRYLVKRTGEKVFLECVQDMDHENMFWYRQDPGLGLRLIYFSYDVKMKEKGDIPEGYSVSREKKERFSLILESASTNQTSMYLCASIVTGGRNTGELFFGEGSRLTVL.

The J gene is TRBJ2-3, the V gene TRBV5-1; 12 positions agree with TRBD1. V trimming: 3 bases; J trimming: 3 bases; junction bases outside the gene matches: 2. The CDR3 extends over 15 amino acids. The germline gives CDR1 SGHRS, CDR2 YFSETQ. CDR3 DNA sequence: TGCGCCAGCAGCTGGGGACAGGGGGCGACAGATACGCAGTATTTT. Its protein product is CASSWGQGATDTQYF.

The chain joins TRBV27 to TRBJ2-7; TRBD2 aligns across 8 bases. The CDR3 is made up of 15 amino acids. CDR1 and CDR2 from the germline V gene are MNHEY and SMNVEV (reference sequence). Losses at the gene ends were 3 bases for V and 0 bases for J; bases not matched to a gene: 4. In nucleotides, the CDR3 is TGTGCCAGCAGTTTTGGGAGCGGGAGCTCCTACGAGCAGTACTTC. Translated, it gives CASSFGSGSSYEQYF.

The chain couples TRBV18 to TRBJ2-1; 12 nucleotides align to TRBD2. Trimming at V came to 3 bases and at J to 5 bases, leaving 5 bases not matched to a gene. This CDR3 is 16 amino acids long. The V gene's germline CDR1 is KGHSH and CDR2 LQKENI. The CDR3 nucleotides read TGTGCCAGCTCACCTTCACTAGCGGGGGGCAACAATGAGCAGTTCTTC. Amino acid sequence: CASSPSLAGGNNEQFF.

This clone was seen more than once but under ten times. J is TRBJ2-7 and V is TRBV19; TRBD1 is a possible D gene (6 bases). The CDR3 has 17 residues. Looked up from germline, CDR1 is LNHDA and CDR2 is SQIVND (reference sequence). Trimming shortened V by 5 bases and J by 2 bases, and 22 bases separated the two germline ends. The CDR3 protein is CASSRTATANRAYEQYF. The CDR3 nucleotides read TGTGCCAGTAGTCGGACAGCCACAGCCAACCGGGCCTACGAGCAGTACTTC.

The chain recombines TRBV19 with TRBJ2-1; 10 bases match TRBD1. Germline V gives CDR1 LNHDA, CDR2 SQIVND (reference sequence). V was clipped by 5 bases and J by 5 bases; unmatched bases: 9. This CDR3 has 16 amino acids. The CDR3 loop reads CASSPGQGGTNNEQFF. The CDR3 DNA reads as TGTGCCAGTAGTCCTGGACAGGGGGGGACAAACAATGAGCAGTTCTTC.